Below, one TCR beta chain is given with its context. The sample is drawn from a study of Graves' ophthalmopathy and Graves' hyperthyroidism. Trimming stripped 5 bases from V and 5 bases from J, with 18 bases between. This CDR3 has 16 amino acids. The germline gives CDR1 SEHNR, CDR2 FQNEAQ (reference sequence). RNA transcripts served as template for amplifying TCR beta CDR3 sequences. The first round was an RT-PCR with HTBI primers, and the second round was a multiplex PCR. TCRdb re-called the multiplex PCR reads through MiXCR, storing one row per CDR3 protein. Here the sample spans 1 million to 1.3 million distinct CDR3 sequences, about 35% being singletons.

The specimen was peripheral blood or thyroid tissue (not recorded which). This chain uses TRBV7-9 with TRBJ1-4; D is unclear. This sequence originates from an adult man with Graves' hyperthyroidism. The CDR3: CASSQRRTVNNEKLFF. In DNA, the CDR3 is TGTGCCAGCAGCCAAAGACGGACGGTAAACAATGAAAAACTGTTTTTT.